These 3 T cell receptor beta chains were sequenced from one sample in a study of OX40 agonist ivuxolimab in advanced cancers. The data were produced by immunoSEQ multiplex PCR, yet TCRdb's version contains in-frame clones alone and is incomplete. The data show around 78,000 clones, over 70% seen once. The starting material was CD4+ or CD8+ T cells sorted from blood, obtained in a trial of the OX40 agonist ivuxolimab. These receptors were collected from an adult with an advanced solid tumor such as melanoma, head and neck, liver or kidney cancer.

The gene calls are TRBV7-9 and TRBJ2-7, with 9 bases lining up with TRBD2. The length of the CDR3 is 13 residues. V lost 8 bases to trimming and J lost 0 bases; unmatched junction nucleotides: 2. Germline lookup yields CDR1 SEHNR and CDR2 FQNEAQ (reference sequence). The CDR3 region is CASAGLASYEQYF. For the CDR3, the DNA is TGTGCCAGCGCGGGACTAGCCTCCTACGAGCAGTACTTC. The entire variable domain, with the rest obtained from reference TRBV7-9 and TRBJ2-7, is as follows: DTGVSQNPRHKITKRGQNVTFRCDPISEHNRLYWYRQTLGQGPEFLTYFQNEAQLEKSRLLSDRFSAERPKGSFSTLEIQRTEQGDSAMYLCASAGLASYEQYFGPGTRLTVT.

The chain links TRBV5-1 to TRBJ1-6; a weak D match, TRBD1 (5 bases). The CDR3 contains 13 residues. Between the trimmed V and J ends, which lost 7 bases and 8 bases, there was a span of 13 bases. In germline, CDR1 is SGHRS, CDR2 YFSETQ. The CDR3 region has the DNA TGCGCCAGCTCGGGCAGGGAGGATTCACCCCTCCACTTT. Residues: CASSGREDSPLHF. Drawing the rest from reference TRBV5-1 and TRBJ1-6, the complete variable domain is KAGVTQTPRYLIKTRGQQVTLSCSPISGHRSVSWYQQTPGQGLQFLFEYFSETQRNKGNFPGRFSGRQFSNSRSEMNVSTLELGDSALYLCASSGREDSPLHFGNGTRLTVT.

The chain is built from TRBV7-9 and TRBJ2-2; a possible D gene is TRBD2 (5 bases). The CDR3 runs 15 residues. The germline CDR1 and CDR2 sequences are SEHNR and FQNEAQ (reference sequence). Deletions cut 1 base from V and 3 bases from J, with 9 bases between. The CDR3 loop is CASSLGGRHTGELFF. The CDR3 region has the DNA TGTGCCAGCAGCTTAGGCGGGCGGCACACCGGGGAGCTGTTTTTT.